The 8 T cell receptor beta chains below come from one sample, sequenced in a study of cytomegalovirus exposure and HLA in healthy donors. The PCR was carried out with 60 Vbeta primers and 13 Jbeta primers. Some clones are missing from TCRdb's copy, which holds only in-frame ones; the method was immunoSEQ multiplex PCR. Of around 110,000 clones in the sample, 79% were seen once. Input material: PBMCs. The receptor source for this set is a man aged 30 to 39 in good health and CMV-seropositive.

In DNA, the CDR3 is TGCGCCAGCAGCCAAGGACCGGACAGCACCGGGGAGCTGTTTTTT. As protein: CASSQGPDSTGELFF. V is TRBV4-3 and J is TRBJ2-2; tentatively, D is TRBD1 (6 bases). V was trimmed by 1 base and J by 4 bases, leaving 10 bases between them. The CDR3 length is 15 residues. Per the germline V gene, CDR1 is LGHNA and CDR2 is YSLEER.

This clone came up a few times. The rearrangement uses TRBV5-4 and TRBJ2-7; 11 positions match TRBD2. CDR1 and CDR2 (germline): SGHNT, YYREEE (reference sequence). This CDR3 is 18 amino acids long. Trimming at V came to 0 bases and at J to 4 bases, leaving 12 bases not matched to a gene. The CDR3 DNA is TGTGCCAGCAGCTTGGGGCTAGCGGGGGGCCCTGGAGTGTACGAGCAGTACTTC. Amino acids: CASSLGLAGGPGVYEQYF.

The chain links TRBV6-5 to TRBJ2-7, with 8 nucleotides matching TRBD1. J was trimmed by 4 bases and V by 6 bases; bases with no gene match: 11. Germline V CDR1 and CDR2: MNHEY, SVGAGI. The CDR3 totals 15 residues. The CDR3, as DNA: TGTGCCAGCAGCACCCCCGGGACAGGCGGGTACGAGCAGTACTTC. Amino acids: CASSTPGTGGYEQYF.

This rearrangement joins TRBV9 to TRBJ2-5, with 8 bases fitting TRBD1. There are 17 residues in the CDR3. Germline V gives CDR1 SGDLS, CDR2 YYNGEE. V lost 4 bases and J lost 0; bases outside the gene matches: 11. CDR3 loop: CASSLDRENANQETQYF. The CDR3 DNA sequence: TGTGCCAGCAGCTTGGACAGGGAGAATGCTAACCAAGAGACCCAGTACTTC.

The V gene is TRBV7-2, the J gene TRBJ2-2; 10 bases are a match to TRBD2. CDR1 and CDR2 from the germline V gene are SGHTA and FQGNSA. V lost 5 bases to trimming and J lost 3 bases; unmatched junction nucleotides: 3. CDR3 length: 15 amino acids. The CDR3, as DNA: TGTGCCAGCAGCCCGCTAGCGGGGGACACCGGGGAGCTGTTTTTT. It yields the protein CASSPLAGDTGELFF.

This CDR3 is CASSAKLGGAANEKLFF. The CDR3 DNA sequence: TGTGCCAGCAGTGCAAAACTAGGGGGGGCAGCTAATGAAAAACTGTTTTTT. The chain uses TRBV6-1 and TRBJ1-4; tentatively, D is TRBD1 (6 bases). The length of the CDR3 is 17 residues. Trimming took off 4 bases at V and 3 bases at J, with 18 bases between the two ends. CDR1 MNHNS and CDR2 SASEGT come from the germline V gene.

The chain couples TRBV28 to TRBJ2-7; TRBD2 agrees at 10 bases. Trimming cost V 7 bases and J 4 bases; bases outside gene matches: 22. Germline-derived CDR1 and CDR2 are MDHEN and SYDVKM. The CDR3 extends over 19 amino acids. The CDR3 nucleotides are TGTGCCAGCAACCAACCGACTAGCGGGCCTTACCGAAACTTTTACGAGCAGTACTTC. Its protein product is CASNQPTSGPYRNFYEQYF.

V gene TRBV6-5 combines with J gene TRBJ1-2; a possible D gene is TRBD1 (5 bases). Germline loops: CDR1 MNHEY, CDR2 SVGAGI. Deletions cut 8 bases from V and 3 bases from J, with 16 bases between. The CDR3 spans 14 residues. The CDR3 DNA is TGTGCCAGCTGGGTCGGGGGTAGTGACTATGGCTACACCTTC. This codes for CASWVGGSDYGYTF.